Listed below are T cell receptor beta chains from one sample, sequenced in a study of PD-L1 blockade in urothelial cancer. This table comes from immunoSEQ multiplex PCR, and its TCRdb copy is limited to in-frame clones, with some not included. The sample records under 35,000 clones, 85% to 90% being singletons. Sequenced here: PBMCs, sampled around atezolizumab (anti-PD-L1) treatment. These receptors were taken from a middle-aged man with urothelial cancer. CDR3s include the opening cysteine and the closing phenylalanine or tryptophan. Each record gives: V gene, D gene, J gene, clone size, CDR3 protein, CDR3 DNA. A D gene is named only where the DNA matches it firmly. Clone size, where shown, is once, few, many, or a class for clones that have expanded.

TRBV28	-	TRBJ1-2	-	CASIRGKGGYTF	TGTGCCAGCATAAGGGGGAAGGGGGGCTACACCTTC
TRBV7-9	TRBD1	TRBJ2-7	-	CASSFFGLGQGTYEQYF	TGTGCCAGCAGCTTCTTTGGTTTGGGACAGGGCACCTACGAGCAGTACTTC
TRBV14	TRBD2	TRBJ2-6	few	CASSPGAGGDNVLTF	TGTGCCAGCAGCCCCGGCGCGGGGGGGGACAACGTCCTGACTTTC
TRBV30	TRBD2	TRBJ2-2	-	CAKTTSGRGYTGELFF	TGTGCCAAGACGACTAGCGGGAGAGGTTACACCGGGGAGCTGTTTTTT
TRBV6-5	-	TRBJ1-1	-	CASTYRGLNTEAFF	TGTGCCAGCACTTACCGAGGGTTGAACACTGAAGCTTTCTTT
TRBV5-1	-	TRBJ1-2	-	CASSLGQGGGYGYTF	TGCGCCAGCAGCTTGGGGCAGGGAGGTGGCTATGGCTACACCTTC
TRBV30	TRBD1	TRBJ1-2	-	CAWSVPQGARGYTF	TGTGCCTGGAGTGTACCGCAGGGGGCGCGTGGCTACACCTTC
TRBV4-1	-	TRBJ1-6	-	CASSQDKPGTPDSSSYNSPLHF	TGCGCCAGCAGCCAAGATAAGCCCGGGACTCCAGATTCCAGCTCCTATAATTCACCCCTCCACTTT
TRBV28	-	TRBJ1-2	-	CASTRSPRDYGYTF	TGTGCCAGCACCCGATCTCCCAGGGACTATGGCTACACCTTC
TRBV7-6	-	TRBJ2-5	-	CASSLGGRETQYF	TGTGCCAGCAGCTTAGGGGGGAGGGAGACCCAGTACTTC
TRBV5-1	TRBD2	TRBJ2-2	-	CASSLSPGLENGELFF	TGCGCCAGCAGCTTGAGCCCGGGACTAGAAAACGGGGAGCTGTTTTTT
TRBV6-5	-	TRBJ2-2	-	CASSYLTGELFF	TGTGCCAGCAGTTACCTCACCGGGGAGCTGTTTTTT
TRBV5-4	TRBD2	TRBJ2-5	-	CASSGLASNTQYF	TGTGCCAGCAGCGGACTAGCGAGCAACACCCAGTACTTC
TRBV6-4	TRBD2	TRBJ2-2	-	CASRASGRNTGELFF	TGTGCCAGCAGAGCTAGCGGGAGGAACACCGGGGAGCTGTTTTTT
TRBV7-2	TRBD1	TRBJ1-5	-	CASSRTGRNQPQHF	TGTGCCAGCAGCCGGACAGGCCGCAATCAGCCCCAGCATTTT
TRBV9	TRBD1	TRBJ1-3	-	CASNRQGTAGNTIYF	TGTGCCAGCAACCGGCAGGGGACAGCTGGAAACACCATATATTTT
TRBV7-9	-	TRBJ2-3	-	CASSLSSGNTDTQYF	TGTGCCAGCAGCTTATCCTCCGGGAACACAGATACGCAGTATTTT
TRBV6-1	TRBD1	TRBJ1-1	-	CASSEATGGNTEAFF	TGTGCCAGCAGTGAAGCGACAGGGGGAAACACTGAAGCTTTCTTT
TRBV27	TRBD2	TRBJ2-3	-	CASSRLAVATDTQYF	TGTGCCAGCAGCCGACTAGCGGTGGCGACAGATACGCAGTATTTT
TRBV4-1	-	TRBJ1-2	-	CASSQDVVGYTF	TGCGCCAGCAGCCAAGACGTCGTGGGCTACACCTTC
TRBV2	TRBD1	TRBJ1-4	-	CASTLTGVTNEKLFF	TGTGCCAGCACACTAACAGGGGTAACTAATGAAAAACTGTTTTTT
TRBV4-2	-	TRBJ2-3	-	CASSQVADSTDTQYF	TGTGCCAGCAGCCAAGTAGCGGACAGCACAGATACGCAGTATTTT
TRBV30	TRBD1	TRBJ1-6	-	CAWTTGTGSPLHF	TGTGCCTGGACCACCGGGACAGGTTCACCCCTCCACTTT
TRBV11-1	-	TRBJ1-1	-	CASRTRGASTEAFF	TGTGCCAGCAGGACTCGGGGGGCTAGCACTGAAGCTTTCTTT
TRBV4-3	TRBD1	TRBJ2-7	-	CASSQDQADRGLYEQYF	TGCGCCAGCAGCCAAGACCAGGCGGACAGGGGGCTGTACGAGCAGTACTTC
TRBV4-2	-	TRBJ1-5	-	CASSQRTGREQPQHF	TGTGCCAGCAGCCAACGGACTGGCCGGGAACAGCCCCAGCATTTT
TRBV10-3	-	TRBJ1-1	once	CAIIADLNTEAFF	TGTGCCATCATAGCTGATCTGAACACTGAAGCTTTCTTT
TRBV5-1	TRBD1	TRBJ2-7	-	CASSLGGQGKSYEQYF	TGCGCCAGCAGCTTGGGGGGACAGGGGAAATCCTACGAGCAGTACTTC
TRBV6-6	-	TRBJ2-3	once	CASSHGGGPTDTQYF	TGTGCCAGCAGTCACGGAGGGGGCCCCACAGATACGCAGTATTTT
TRBV14	-	TRBJ2-7	-	CASRLGASYEQYF	TGTGCCAGCAGGCTGGGAGCCTCCTACGAGCAGTACTTC